The 4 T cell receptor beta chains presented below share a single source sample, sequenced in a study of shared clonotypes between healthy human individuals. Here immunoSEQ multiplex PCR was the method, and the copy in TCRdb shows in-frame clones only, minus some. The data show hundreds of thousands of clones, roughly 97% seen once. The sequenced sample consisted of naive CD4+ T cells sorted from blood. Specified subset: CD45RA+ positively selected. The receptors were gathered from a woman under 40 in good health.

Only one count was recorded for this clone. This chain joins TRBV5-6 and TRBJ2-5; no clear D gene. The DNA matches TRBJ2-7 better at its end, which makes the J call doubtful. Germline V gene sequence: CDR1 SGHDT, CDR2 YYEEEE. The CDR3 has 14 residues. The CDR3 sequence: CASSLGAPSHEQYF. In nucleotides, the CDR3 is TGTGCCAGCAGCTTGGGTGCCCCCTCACACGAGCAGTACTTC.

V usage is TRBV7-2 and J usage is TRBJ1-2, with D perhaps matching TRBD1 (5 bases). Germline V gives CDR1 SGHTA, CDR2 FQGNSA. V was trimmed by 1 base and J by 3 bases, leaving 9 bases between them. There are 14 residues in the CDR3. The CDR3 nucleotides read TGTGCCAGCAGCTTAGGTGGGACTTACTATGGCTACACCTTC. Its protein is CASSLGGTYYGYTF.

The chain is built from TRBV13 and TRBJ2-1; 8 bases map to TRBD2. Trimming cost V 2 bases and J 8 bases; bases outside gene matches: 8. The CDR3 has 15 amino acids. Germline CDR1 reads PRHDT; CDR2 reads FYEKMQ (reference sequence). DNA of the CDR3: TGTGCCAGCAGCTTAACCGGGACTAGGGTAGATGAGCAGTTCTTC. Translating it yields CASSLTGTRVDEQFF.

This sequence joins TRBV7-2 and TRBJ2-5; 7 nucleotides line up with TRBD2. The tail of the sequence fits TRBJ2-7 better, so the J call may be wrong. The length of the CDR3 is 16 residues. Germline V gives CDR1 SGHTA, CDR2 FQGNSA. CDR3 sequence (DNA): TGTGCCAGCAGCGACACCCGGCGGGGGTCTCTGGCCGAGCAGTACTTC. It encodes CASSDTRRGSLAEQYF.